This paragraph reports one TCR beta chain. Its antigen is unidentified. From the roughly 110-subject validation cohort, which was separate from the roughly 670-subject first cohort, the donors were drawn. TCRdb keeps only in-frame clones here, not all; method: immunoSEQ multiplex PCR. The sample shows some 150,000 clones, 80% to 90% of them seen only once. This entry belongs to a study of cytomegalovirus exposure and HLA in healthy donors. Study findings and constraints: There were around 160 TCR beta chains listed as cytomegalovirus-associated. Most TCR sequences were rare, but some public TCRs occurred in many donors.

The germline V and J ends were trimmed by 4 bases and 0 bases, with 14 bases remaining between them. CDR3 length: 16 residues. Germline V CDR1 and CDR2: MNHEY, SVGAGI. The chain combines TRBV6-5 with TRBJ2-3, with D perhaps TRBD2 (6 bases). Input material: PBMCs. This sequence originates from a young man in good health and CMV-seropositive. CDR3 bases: TGTGCCAGCAGTTGGGAGCGCGGGATCAGCACAGATACGCAGTATTTT. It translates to CASSWERGISTDTQYF.